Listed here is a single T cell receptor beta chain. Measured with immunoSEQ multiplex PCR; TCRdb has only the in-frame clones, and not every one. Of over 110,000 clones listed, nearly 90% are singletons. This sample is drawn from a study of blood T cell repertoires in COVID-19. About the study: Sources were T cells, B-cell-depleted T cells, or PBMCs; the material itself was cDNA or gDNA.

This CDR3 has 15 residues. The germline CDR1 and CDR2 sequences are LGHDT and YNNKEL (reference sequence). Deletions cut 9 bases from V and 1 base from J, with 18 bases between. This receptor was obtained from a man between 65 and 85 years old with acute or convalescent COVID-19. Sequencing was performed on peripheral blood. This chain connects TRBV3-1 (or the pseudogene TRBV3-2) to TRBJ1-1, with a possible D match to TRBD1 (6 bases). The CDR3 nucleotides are TGTGCCAGTACCCGTCGGGGGGGCCAGAACACTGAAGCTTTCTTT. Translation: CASTRRGGQNTEAFF.